This entry describes one TCR beta chain. No antigen is known for it. Germline CDR1 reads SGHTA; CDR2 reads FQGNSA. V shed 5 bases and J 1 base; nucleotides not matched to a gene: 8. This CDR3 region has 16 residues. Indicated time point: week 23, last vaccination. In the vaccine, a single dose held 300 ug of the mutant IDH1 20-mer peptide, along with topical imiquimod. Tumors from donors were new WHO grade 3 or 4 IDH1-mutant astrocytomas with ATRX loss. Repertoires were generated with immunoSEQ multiplex PCR, while TCRdb's copy carries only in-frame clones and drops some. The sample lists about 54,000 clones, about 89% occurring once. The source of the sample is a study of a mutant IDH1 vaccine in newly diagnosed glioma. Background on the study: Antecedent treatment encompassed radiotherapy, temozolomide, or their combination; the majority received both. Study-level findings and limits: Vaccine-induced responses were seen in less than 95% of patients, spanning several MHC alleles.

The chain employs TRBV7-2 and TRBJ2-3; TRBD2 matches at 8 bases. The TCR originated in a man aged 40-55 years with glioma. Here the sequenced sample was PBMCs, taken from a glioma patient whose treatment included an IDH1 peptide vaccine. CDR3 amino acids: CASSPQAGDGTDTQYF. The CDR3 nucleotides read TGTGCCAGCAGCCCTCAAGCGGGAGACGGCACAGATACGCAGTATTTT.